This TCR beta chain was sequenced for a study of T-cell memory formation after mild COVID-19. Per germline, CDR1 MGHRA and CDR2 YSYEKL. Germline trimming cut 1 base from V and 8 bases from J; bases unmatched to any gene: 11. CDR3 length: 17 amino acids. Using its own MiXCR run on the 5' RACE reads, TCRdb lists one record per CDR3 protein. The table has 300,000 to 350,000 distinct CDR3 sequences, 10% to 15% seen once. Overall study findings and caveats: Those CD4+ clones that contracted were mainly in CM and EM (CD8+ ones in EMRA). Clones that contracted from day 15 to 85 were balanced CD4/CD8, while later expanders leaned CD4+.

In the case of this clonotype: Its antigen remains unknown.

The specimen was PBMCs or a T cell subset sorted from them (not recorded which). J is TRBJ1-5 and V is TRBV4-1; 10 bases are a match to TRBD1. This TCR derives from a man aged 18 to 29 who had mild COVID-19 (a few samples of this study predate the infection). Cell type and time point are not known. The CDR3 region is CASSQGPGTGVWKPQHF. The CDR3, as DNA: TGCGCCAGCAGCCAAGGTCCGGGGACAGGGGTTTGGAAGCCCCAGCATTTT.